This T cell receptor beta chain emerged from a study of blood T cells in healthy people across ages. This CDR3 comprises 17 residues. CDR1 is MGHRA, CDR2 YSYEKL, per germline. The J segment lost 11 bases and the V segment lost 0 bases, leaving 17 bases of the junction unmatched. Combining a sample-barcoded 5' primer with a J-beta primer mix, a second PCR ran for about 7 to 12 cycles. Each cDNA molecule, via a template-switch adaptor with 12 random nucleotides, was tagged. TCRdb re-derived calls from the 5' RACE reads in MiXCR, one entry per CDR3 protein. The table shows some 700,000 distinct CDR3 sequences, with roughly 41% occurring only once. The study, taken as a whole, reports: PBMCs went unsorted, and a conclusive naive versus antigen-experienced comparison was therefore prevented.

On this clonotype itself: Its antigen is not known.

The chain recombines TRBV4-1 with TRBJ2-5; 8 bases align to TRBD2. The material sequenced was blood. This clonotype was obtained from a woman in her sixties in good health. The chain's CDR3 is CASSQETNGRAGYEQYF. CDR3 nucleotide sequence: TGCGCCAGCAGCCAAGAGACTAACGGGAGGGCCGGCTACGAACAGTACTTC.